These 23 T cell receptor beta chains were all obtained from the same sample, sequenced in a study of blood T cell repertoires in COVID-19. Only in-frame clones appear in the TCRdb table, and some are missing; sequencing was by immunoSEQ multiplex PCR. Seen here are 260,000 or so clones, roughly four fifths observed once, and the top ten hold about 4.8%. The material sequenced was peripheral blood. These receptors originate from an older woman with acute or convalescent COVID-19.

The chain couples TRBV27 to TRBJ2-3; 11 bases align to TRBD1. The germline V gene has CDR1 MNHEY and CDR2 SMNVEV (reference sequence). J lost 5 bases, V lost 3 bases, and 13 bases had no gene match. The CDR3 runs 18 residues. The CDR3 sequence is CASSFSRKPGQGVDTQYF. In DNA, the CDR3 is TGTGCCAGCAGTTTCTCTCGTAAACCGGGACAGGGGGTAGATACGCAGTATTTT.

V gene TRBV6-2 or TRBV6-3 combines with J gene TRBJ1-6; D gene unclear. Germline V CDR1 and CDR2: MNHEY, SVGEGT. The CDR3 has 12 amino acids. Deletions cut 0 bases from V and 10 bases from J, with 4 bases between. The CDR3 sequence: CASSYSRSPLHF. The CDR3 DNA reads TGTGCCAGCAGTTACTCGAGGTCACCCCTCCACTTT.

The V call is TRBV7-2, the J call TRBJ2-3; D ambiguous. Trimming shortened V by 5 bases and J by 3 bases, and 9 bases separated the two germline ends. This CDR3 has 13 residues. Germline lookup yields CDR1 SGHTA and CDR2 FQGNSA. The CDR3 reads CASSPFSTDTQYF. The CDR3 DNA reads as TGTGCCAGCAGCCCCTTTTCGACAGATACGCAGTATTTT.

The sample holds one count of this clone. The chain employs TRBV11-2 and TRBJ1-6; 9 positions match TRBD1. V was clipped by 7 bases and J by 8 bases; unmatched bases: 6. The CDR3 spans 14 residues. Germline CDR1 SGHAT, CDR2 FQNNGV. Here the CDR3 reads CASTSGQGYSPLHF. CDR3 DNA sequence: TGTGCCAGCACCTCCGGACAGGGGTATTCACCCCTCCACTTT.

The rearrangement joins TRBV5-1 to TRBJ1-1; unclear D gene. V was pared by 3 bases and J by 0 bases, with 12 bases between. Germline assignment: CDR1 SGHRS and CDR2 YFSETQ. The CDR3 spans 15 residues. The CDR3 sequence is CASSSSGNMNTEAFF. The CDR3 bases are TGCGCCAGCAGCTCCTCAGGAAACATGAACACTGAAGCTTTCTTT.

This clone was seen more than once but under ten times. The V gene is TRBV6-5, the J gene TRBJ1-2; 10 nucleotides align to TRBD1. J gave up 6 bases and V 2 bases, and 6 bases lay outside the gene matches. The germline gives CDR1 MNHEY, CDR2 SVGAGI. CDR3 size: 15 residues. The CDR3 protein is CASSYQLTGGNGYTF. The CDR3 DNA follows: TGTGCCAGCAGTTACCAATTGACAGGGGGCAATGGCTACACCTTC.

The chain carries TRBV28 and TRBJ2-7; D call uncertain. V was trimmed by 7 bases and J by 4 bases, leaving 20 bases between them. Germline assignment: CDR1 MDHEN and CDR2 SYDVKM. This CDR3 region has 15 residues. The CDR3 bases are TGTGCCAGCACCGTCGGCCGGATCGACTTTTACGAGCAGTACTTC. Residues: CASTVGRIDFYEQYF. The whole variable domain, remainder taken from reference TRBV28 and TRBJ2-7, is DVKVTQSSRYLVKRTGEKVFLECVQDMDHENMFWYRQDPGLGLRLIYFSYDVKMKEKGDIPEGYSVSREKKERFSLILESASTNQTSMYLCASTVGRIDFYEQYFGPGTRLTVT.

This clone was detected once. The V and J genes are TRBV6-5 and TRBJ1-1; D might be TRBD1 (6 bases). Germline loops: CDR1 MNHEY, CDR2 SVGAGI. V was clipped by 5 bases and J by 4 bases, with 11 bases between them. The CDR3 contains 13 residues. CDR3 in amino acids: CASSPQGLTEAFF. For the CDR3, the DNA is TGTGCCAGCAGTCCACAGGGTCTCACTGAAGCTTTCTTT.

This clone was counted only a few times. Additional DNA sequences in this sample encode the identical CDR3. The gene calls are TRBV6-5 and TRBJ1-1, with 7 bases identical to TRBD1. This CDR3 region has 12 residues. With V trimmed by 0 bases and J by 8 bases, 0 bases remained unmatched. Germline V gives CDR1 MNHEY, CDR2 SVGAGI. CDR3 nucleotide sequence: TGTGCCAGCAGTTACTCGGGACAGGAAGCTTTCTTT. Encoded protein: CASSYSGQEAFF.

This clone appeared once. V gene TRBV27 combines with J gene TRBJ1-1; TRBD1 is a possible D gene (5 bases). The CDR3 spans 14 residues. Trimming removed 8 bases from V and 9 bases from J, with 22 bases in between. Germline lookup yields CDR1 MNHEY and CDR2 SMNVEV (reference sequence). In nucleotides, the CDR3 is TGTGCCAGCTCCTTTTGGGGCGGAGAACAGCAAGCTTTCTTT. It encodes CASSFWGGEQQAFF.

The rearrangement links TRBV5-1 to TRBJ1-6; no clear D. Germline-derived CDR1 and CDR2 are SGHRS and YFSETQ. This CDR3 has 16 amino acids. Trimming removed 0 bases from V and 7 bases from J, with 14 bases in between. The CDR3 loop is CASSLDRSPGNSPLHF. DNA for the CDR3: TGCGCCAGCAGCTTGGATCGCAGTCCGGGAAATTCACCCCTCCACTTT.

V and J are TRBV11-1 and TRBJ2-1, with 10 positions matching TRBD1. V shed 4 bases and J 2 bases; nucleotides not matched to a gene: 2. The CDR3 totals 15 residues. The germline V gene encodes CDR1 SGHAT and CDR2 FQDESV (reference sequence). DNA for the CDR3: TGTGCCAGCAGCTCGGACAGGGGGGCCTACAATGAGCAGTTCTTC. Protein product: CASSSDRGAYNEQFF.

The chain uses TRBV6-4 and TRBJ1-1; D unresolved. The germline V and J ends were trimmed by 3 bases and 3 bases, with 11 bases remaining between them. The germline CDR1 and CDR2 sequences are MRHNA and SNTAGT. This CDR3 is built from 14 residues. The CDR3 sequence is CASSEQSWDTEAFF. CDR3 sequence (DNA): TGTGCCAGCAGTGAACAGTCTTGGGACACTGAAGCTTTCTTT.

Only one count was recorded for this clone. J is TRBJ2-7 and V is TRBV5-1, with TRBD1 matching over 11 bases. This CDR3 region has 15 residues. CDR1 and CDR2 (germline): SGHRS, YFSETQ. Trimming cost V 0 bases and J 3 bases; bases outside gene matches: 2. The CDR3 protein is CASSLDGTGGYEQYF. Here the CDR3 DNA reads TGCGCCAGCAGCTTGGATGGGACAGGGGGCTACGAGCAGTACTTC.

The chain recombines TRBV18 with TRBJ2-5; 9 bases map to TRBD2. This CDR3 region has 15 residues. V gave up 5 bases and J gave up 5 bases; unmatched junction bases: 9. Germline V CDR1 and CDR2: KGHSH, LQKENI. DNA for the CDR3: TGTGCCAGCTCATTGACTAGCGGCGGAGGGGAGACCCAGTACTTC. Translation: CASSLTSGGGETQYF.

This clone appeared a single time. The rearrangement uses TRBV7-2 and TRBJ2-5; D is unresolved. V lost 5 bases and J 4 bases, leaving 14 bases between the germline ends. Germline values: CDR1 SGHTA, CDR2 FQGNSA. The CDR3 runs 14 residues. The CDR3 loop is CASSPIYYGETQYF. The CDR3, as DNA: TGTGCCAGCAGCCCGATCTACTACGGAGAGACCCAGTACTTC. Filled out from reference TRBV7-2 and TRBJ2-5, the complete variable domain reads GAGVSQSPSNKVTEKGKDVELRCDPISGHTALYWYRQSLGQGLEFLIYFQGNSAPDKSGLPSDRFSAERTGGSVSTLTIQRTQQEDSAVYLCASSPIYYGETQYFGPGTRLLVL.

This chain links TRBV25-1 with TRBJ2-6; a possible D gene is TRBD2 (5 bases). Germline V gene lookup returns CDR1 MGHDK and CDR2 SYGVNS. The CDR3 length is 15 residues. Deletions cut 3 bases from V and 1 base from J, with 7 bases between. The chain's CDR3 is CASSDTRSGANVLTF. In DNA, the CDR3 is TGTGCCAGCAGTGATACTAGATCTGGGGCCAACGTCCTGACTTTC. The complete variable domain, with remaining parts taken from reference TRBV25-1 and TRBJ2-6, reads EADIYQTPRYLVIGTGKKITLECSQTMGHDKMYWYQQDPGMELHLIHYSYGVNSTEKGDLSSESTVSRIRTEHFPLTLESARPSHTSQYLCASSDTRSGANVLTFGAGSRLTVL.

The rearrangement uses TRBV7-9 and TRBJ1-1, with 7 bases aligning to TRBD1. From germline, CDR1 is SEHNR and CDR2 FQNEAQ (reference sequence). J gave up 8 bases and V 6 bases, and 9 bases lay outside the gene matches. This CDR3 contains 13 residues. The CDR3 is CASRFNRGDEAFF. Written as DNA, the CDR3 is TGTGCCAGCAGATTTAACAGGGGCGACGAAGCTTTCTTT.

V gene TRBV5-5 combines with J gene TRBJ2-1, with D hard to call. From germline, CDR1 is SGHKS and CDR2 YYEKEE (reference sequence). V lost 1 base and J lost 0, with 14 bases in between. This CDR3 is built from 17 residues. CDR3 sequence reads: CASSLTVSCLSYNEQFF. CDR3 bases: TGTGCCAGCAGCTTGACGGTAAGTTGTCTCTCCTACAATGAGCAGTTCTTC.

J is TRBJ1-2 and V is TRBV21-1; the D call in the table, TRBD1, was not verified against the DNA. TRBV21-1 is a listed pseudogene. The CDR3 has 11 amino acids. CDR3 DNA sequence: TGTGCCACCCGACAGGGACGGGGCTACACCTTC. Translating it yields CATRQGRGYTF.

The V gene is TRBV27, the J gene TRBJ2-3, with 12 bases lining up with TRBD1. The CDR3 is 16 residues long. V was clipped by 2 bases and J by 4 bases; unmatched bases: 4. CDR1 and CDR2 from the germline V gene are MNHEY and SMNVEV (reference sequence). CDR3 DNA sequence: TGTGCCAGCAGTTTAATGGGGACAGGGGGCCCAGATACGCAGTATTTT. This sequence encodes CASSLMGTGGPDTQYF.

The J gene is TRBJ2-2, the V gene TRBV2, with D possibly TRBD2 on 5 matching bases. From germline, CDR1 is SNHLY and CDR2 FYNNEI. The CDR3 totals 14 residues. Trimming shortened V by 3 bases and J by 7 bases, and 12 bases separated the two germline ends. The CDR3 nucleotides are TGTGCCAGCAGTGAGTCCGGGGTAGGCGGGGAGCTGTTTTTT. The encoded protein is CASSESGVGGELFF.

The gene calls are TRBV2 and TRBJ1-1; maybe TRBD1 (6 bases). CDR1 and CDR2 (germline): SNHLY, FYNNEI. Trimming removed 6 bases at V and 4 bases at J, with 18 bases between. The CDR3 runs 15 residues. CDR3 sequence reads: CASRESTGSGTEAFF. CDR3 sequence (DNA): TGTGCCAGCAGGGAAAGCACAGGGTCGGGCACTGAAGCTTTCTTT.